The clone carrying this TCR beta chain was counted only a few times. The method was immunoSEQ multiplex PCR; TCRdb's version includes in-frame clones alone and lacks a portion of them. The sample lists over 70,000 clones, about 86% seen once, with under 6% in the top ten. CDR1 is LNHDA, CDR2 SQIVND, per germline (reference sequence). This CDR3 has 14 residues. V was shortened by 10 bases and J by 10 bases, with 23 bases between the two germline ends. The data derive from a study of cytotoxic CD8 clonotypes in ibrutinib-treated CLL. The specimen was PBMCs, collected before ibrutinib treatment. The clonotype comes from a human donor with chronic lymphocytic leukemia. This chain joins TRBV19 and TRBJ1-5, with D hard to call. The CDR3 reads CATQSVQRVDPQHF. In DNA, the CDR3 is TGTGCCACACAGTCGGTCCAGCGGGTTGATCCCCAGCATTTT.